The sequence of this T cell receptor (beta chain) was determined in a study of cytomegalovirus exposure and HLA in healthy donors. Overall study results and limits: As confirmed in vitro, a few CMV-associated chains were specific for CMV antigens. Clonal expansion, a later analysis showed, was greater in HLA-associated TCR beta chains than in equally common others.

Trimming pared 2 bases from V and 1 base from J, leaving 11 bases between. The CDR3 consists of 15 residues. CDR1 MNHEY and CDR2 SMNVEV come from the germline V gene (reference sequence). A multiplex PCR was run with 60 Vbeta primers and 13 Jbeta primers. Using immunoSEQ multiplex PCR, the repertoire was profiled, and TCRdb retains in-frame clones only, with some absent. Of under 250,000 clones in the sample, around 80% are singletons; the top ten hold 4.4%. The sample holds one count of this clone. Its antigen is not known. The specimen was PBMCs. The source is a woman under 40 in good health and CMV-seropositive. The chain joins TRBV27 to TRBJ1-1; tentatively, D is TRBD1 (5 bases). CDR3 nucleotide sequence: TGTGCCAGCAGTTTAATTTCCGGACAGAACACTGAAGCTTTCTTT. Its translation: CASSLISGQNTEAFF.